This T cell receptor (beta chain) stems from a study of blood T cell repertoires in COVID-19 (dated by TCRdb to 2020 to 2021). General notes on the study: Samples covering the acute and convalescent phases of COVID-19 were provided by collaborators in the United States, Italy and Spain. Subjects who had been exposed to COVID-19, were actively infected with it, or had recovered from it provided the deeply sampled blood TCRbeta repertoires that made up the dataset. The samples were drawn from two sources: the first 160 participants of the ongoing ImmuneRACE study, and 1,200 or so subjects contributed by 6 global collaborators. The repertoires were released in a freely available public database meant as a resource for research on the immune response to SARS-CoV-2. Where HLA class I and class II types were available, the types were taken from metadata supplied by the sample provider, not from assay-based typing. Nearly every sample came with metadata listing a de-identified subject ID, COVID-19 status, age in years and sex. The prospective study material was composed of cDNA or gDNA derived from T cells, B-cell-depleted T cells, or PBMCs. Overall results and qualifications from the work: Clinical and demographic metadata were provided uncurated, with the amount varying by source and participant.

TCRbeta CDR3 regions were amplified from genomic DNA using the immunoSEQ Assay, a bias-controlled multiplex PCR. In the authors' own workflow: The number of nucleated cells in each sample was estimated from the amplification of reference gene primers within the assay. To quantify the absolute abundance of each unique TCRbeta CDR3 rearrangement, sequence reads were collapsed and filtered. For each sample, productive Simpson clonality was calculated as the square root of Simpson's diversity index over productive rearrangements. TCRdb retrieved this table from immuneACCESS and kept in-frame rearrangements only. Not all clones are present; in checked studies, unresolved V genes account for under half, and no reason is known for the remainder. The D gene and trimming were derived from the DNA, and the V and J assignments and clone size from that table. The sample table shows about 310,000 clones, and around 90% are seen once. The ten most abundant clones make up more than 2% of the sample.

In the germline V gene, CDR1 corresponds to MDHEN and CDR2 to SYDVKM. The trim is 6 bases for V and 1 base for J, with a gap of 9 bases between the germline ends. The CDR3 measures 13 amino acids from cysteine to phenylalanine. The kept DNA is CDR3 alone, 39 bases in frame from the first base. Whole blood was collected in K2EDTA tubes by collaborating institutions according to the institutions' own protocols. For TCRbeta analysis, collaborators shipped samples as frozen whole blood, isolated PBMCs, or DNA extracted from either of those sample types. Comments on this clone: Its target antigen remains unknown. The record has no base qualities; no much larger clone is one base away.

What was sequenced was peripheral blood. This receptor was obtained from a man aged 18 to 29 with active or convalescent COVID-19. The chain joins TRBV28 to TRBJ1-1; too little of a D gene remains to name it. The bases read TGTGCCAGCAGCACGACTCCGAACACTGAAGCTTTCTTT. It is translated as CASSTTPNTEAFF.